One sample yielded the 15 T cell receptor beta chains listed below, sequenced in a study of T-cell reconstitution after alpha-beta-depleted transplantation in children. During its preparation, the TCRbeta library received unique molecular identifiers. TCRdb re-derived calls from the PCR reads in MiXCR, one entry per CDR3 protein. Among roughly 170,000 distinct CDR3 sequences listed, around 7% were seen once. Sequences were derived from PBMCs from the stem cell graft donor, sampled from the stem cell graft. The origin of the receptors is a human donor who donated a stem cell graft to a child with Wiskott-Aldrich syndrome.

This clonotype was detected ten times or more. The gene calls are TRBV7-9 and TRBJ1-2, with 7 bases identical to TRBD1. Germline CDR1 reads SEHNR; CDR2 reads FQNEAQ (reference sequence). The CDR3 has 15 residues. With 4 bases clipped from V and 8 bases from J, the junction kept 13 bases outside the gene matches. CDR3 nucleotide sequence: TGTGCCAGCAGCTCCGCTCAGGGACAGTCGAGAGGCTACACCTTC. Amino acid sequence: CASSSAQGQSRGYTF.

This clonotype was found many times. CDR3 nucleotide sequence: TGTGCCAGCAGTGGGCAGGGAATCCCCCAAGCTTTCTTT. This translates into CASSGQGIPQAFF. The chain uses TRBV2 and TRBJ1-1, with TRBD1 as a possible D gene (5 bases). The CDR3 spans 13 residues. Between the trimmed V and J ends, which lost 4 bases and 9 bases, there was a span of 15 bases. Germline V CDR1 and CDR2: SNHLY, FYNNEI.

This clonotype was picked up many times. This chain uses TRBV5-5 with TRBJ1-2, with a tentative D call TRBD1 (5 bases). V was shortened by 0 bases and J by 8 bases, with 8 bases between the two germline ends. The CDR3 totals 12 residues. Per the germline V gene, CDR1 is SGHKS and CDR2 is YYEKEE (reference sequence). CDR3 DNA sequence: TGTGCCAGCAGCTTGGGAGGGGTCGGCTACACCTTC. It specifies CASSLGGVGYTF. Together with reference TRBV5-5 and TRBJ1-2, the CDR3 gives the full variable domain: DAGVTQSPTHLIKTRGQQVTLRCSPISGHKSVSWYQQVLGQGPQFIFQYYEKEERGRGNFPDRFSARQFPNYSSELNVNALLLGDSALYLCASSLGGVGYTFGSGTRLTVV.

This clonotype has ten or more counts. The CDR3 bases are TGTGCCAGCAGTTGGGCCGGACTAGCGGGAGGACCATACAATGAGCAGTTCTTC. Translating gives CASSWAGLAGGPYNEQFF. The chain combines TRBV12-3 or TRBV12-4 with TRBJ2-1, with 14 bases that match TRBD2. The CDR3 loop spans 18 amino acids. V lost 4 bases to trimming and J lost 4 bases; unmatched junction nucleotides: 9.

This chain uses TRBV7-2 with TRBJ1-5; the D is unclear. V was shortened by 2 bases and J by 6 bases, with 8 bases between the two germline ends. Germline loops: CDR1 SGHTA, CDR2 FQGNSA. The CDR3 sequence is 13 residues long. CDR3 region: CASSLTDRQPQHF. The CDR3, as DNA: TGTGCCAGCAGCTTAACGGATCGTCAGCCCCAGCATTTT.

This clonotype has a count of ten or more. V and J are TRBV24-1 and TRBJ1-5, with 7 bases lining up with TRBD1. The germline V gene has CDR1 KGHDR and CDR2 SFDVKD. This CDR3 is built from 13 residues. Trimming removed 8 bases from V and 2 bases from J; junction bases left unmatched: 2. The CDR3 nucleotides read TGTGCCACCAAAGACAGGGGCAATCAGCCCCAGCATTTT. It translates to CATKDRGNQPQHF.

This clonotype has only a few counts. The chain joins TRBV12-3 or TRBV12-4 to TRBJ2-2; a weak D match, TRBD2 (6 bases). CDR3 length: 17 amino acids. Trimming took off 0 bases at V and 4 bases at J, with 15 bases between the two ends. As DNA, the CDR3 is TGTGCCAGCAGTTTAGCGCCGTTCTTCGGGGGCACCGGGGAGCTGTTTTTT. Its protein is CASSLAPFFGGTGELFF.

This clonotype was recorded many times. The chain combines TRBV28 with TRBJ2-1, with 12 bases matching TRBD2. The ends lost 6 bases at V and 6 bases at J; junction bases unmatched: 9. Germline V gives CDR1 MDHEN, CDR2 SYDVKM. The CDR3 sequence is 16 residues long. This CDR3 is CASRSPTSGGPNEQFF. DNA of the CDR3: TGTGCCAGCAGGTCCCCAACTAGCGGGGGGCCCAATGAGCAGTTCTTC.

This clonotype was observed at least ten times. The rearrangement uses TRBV20-1 and TRBJ2-4; maybe TRBD1 (6 bases). There are 16 residues in the CDR3. Trimming took 2 bases from V and 5 from J, leaving 19 bases between them. Looked up from germline, CDR1 is DFQATT and CDR2 is SNEGSKA (reference sequence). Here the CDR3 reads CSARSDRPIRENIQYF. CDR3 bases: TGCAGTGCTAGATCGGACAGACCAATTCGCGAAAACATTCAGTACTTC.

The chain links TRBV5-4 to TRBJ2-2; perhaps D is TRBD1 or TRBD2 (6 bases each). V was shortened by 2 bases and J by 2 bases, with 10 bases between the two germline ends. CDR1 is SGHNT, CDR2 YYREEE, per germline (reference sequence). The CDR3 has 15 residues. As DNA, the CDR3 is TGTGCCAGCAGCTTCCGGGGGCCCAACACCGGGGAGCTGTTTTTT. Protein: CASSFRGPNTGELFF.

In its sample, this clonotype was seen many times. V and J are TRBV15 and TRBJ2-2; tentative D call: TRBD1 (7 bases). The CDR3 contains 15 residues. Germline V CDR1 and CDR2: LNHNV, YYDKDF (reference sequence). V was trimmed by 0 bases and J by 6 bases, leaving 11 bases between them. The CDR3 loop is CATSRDQGGSGELFF. In DNA form, the CDR3 reads TGTGCCACCAGCAGAGATCAGGGGGGCTCCGGGGAGCTGTTTTTT.

This clonotype was observed at least ten times. This sequence joins TRBV5-1 and TRBJ1-4; 7 bases match TRBD1. CDR3 size: 16 residues. The J segment lost 2 bases and the V segment lost 1 base, leaving 5 bases of the junction unmatched. Germline CDR1 reads SGHRS; CDR2 reads YFSETQ. This CDR3 reads CASSLTGEGTNEKLFF. In nucleotides, the CDR3 is TGCGCCAGCAGCTTGACAGGGGAGGGGACTAATGAAAAACTGTTTTTT.

The sample holds many counts of this clonotype. The rearrangement links TRBV12-3 or TRBV12-4 to TRBJ2-1; TRBD2 matches at 9 bases. J was trimmed by 4 bases and V by 6 bases; bases with no gene match: 7. This CDR3 has 15 amino acids. The CDR3 loop is CASSPAGGRYNEQFF. The CDR3 nucleotides are TGTGCCAGCAGCCCGGCGGGAGGGCGTTACAATGAGCAGTTCTTC.

This clonotype was found many times. The V call is TRBV4-1, the J call TRBJ2-7; 8 positions match TRBD2. Germline V CDR1 and CDR2: MGHRA, YSYEKL. The CDR3 covers 16 residues. V shed 0 bases, J shed 2 bases, and the junction held 6 bases outside the gene matches. The CDR3 coding sequence is TGCGCCAGCAGCCAAGATCGTTTTAGCGGGGCCTACGAGCAGTACTTC. It yields the protein CASSQDRFSGAYEQYF.

The chain employs TRBV5-1 and TRBJ1-2; D gene ambiguous. There are 16 residues in the CDR3. CDR1 is SGHRS, CDR2 YFSETQ, per germline. Trimming pared 1 base from V and 7 bases from J, leaving 20 bases between. CDR3 sequence reads: CASSLSPVDALAGYTF. The CDR3 DNA follows: TGCGCCAGCAGCTTGTCGCCCGTCGATGCGCTTGCTGGCTACACCTTC.